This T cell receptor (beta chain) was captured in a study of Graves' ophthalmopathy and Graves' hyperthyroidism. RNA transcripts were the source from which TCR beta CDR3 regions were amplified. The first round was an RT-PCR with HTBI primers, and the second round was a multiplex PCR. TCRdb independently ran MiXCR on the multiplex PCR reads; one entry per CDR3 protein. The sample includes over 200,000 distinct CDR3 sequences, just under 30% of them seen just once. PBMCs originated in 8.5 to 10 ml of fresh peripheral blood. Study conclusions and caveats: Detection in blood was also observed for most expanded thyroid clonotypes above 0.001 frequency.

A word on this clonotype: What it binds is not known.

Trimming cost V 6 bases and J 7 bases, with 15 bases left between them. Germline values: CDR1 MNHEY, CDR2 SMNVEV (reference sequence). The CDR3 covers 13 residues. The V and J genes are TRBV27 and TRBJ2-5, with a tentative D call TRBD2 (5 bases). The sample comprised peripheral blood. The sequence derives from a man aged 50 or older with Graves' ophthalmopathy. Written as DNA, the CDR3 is TGTGCCAGCAGCACCCAGGAGGTTGGGACCCAGTACTTC. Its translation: CASSTQEVGTQYF.